What follows describes a single T cell receptor (beta chain). TCRdb ran MiXCR on the 5' RACE reads and lists one entry per CDR3 protein. The sample holds some 500,000 distinct CDR3 sequences, 20% to 25% seen once. This entry is derived from a study of identical twins. The CDR3 has 13 amino acids. V dropped 5 bases and J dropped 3; count of bases not matched to a gene: 4. The germline V gene encodes CDR1 DFQATT and CDR2 SNEGSKA (reference sequence). The data were also submitted as part of a second study, on T cells expressing NK-cell markers. According to that study: Investigators obtained TCR beta repertoires from sorted CD3+CD56+NKG2C+, CD3+CD56+NKG2C- and CD3+CD56-NKG2C+ T cells. Several of the experiments relied on an anti-gamma-delta TCR antibody so that only alpha-beta TCR T cells were sorted.

The rearrangement links TRBV20-1 to TRBJ2-5; 9 nucleotides agree with TRBD2. This receptor was taken from a woman in her late teens or twenties in good health. The sequencing sample was made of CD4+ T cells sorted from blood. The CDR3 region is CSAETSGKETQYF. Written as DNA, the CDR3 is TGCAGTGCTGAGACTAGCGGTAAAGAGACCCAGTACTTC.